Here is one T cell receptor beta chain with its context. This receptor's antigen is unknown. No clone much larger than this one lies a single base away; base qualities are absent. The cohort consisted of 666 healthy bone marrow donors. Cohort members were all nominally healthy when sampled, although unrecorded immune exposures were likely present. The donor tested CMV seronegative, placing the donor among the 350 or so seronegative members of the cohort. A peripheral blood sample was collected from each donor, and TCR beta sequencing was performed on peripheral blood mononuclear cells. The Qiagen DNeasy Blood Extraction Kit was used to extract genomic DNA from the blood cell samples. This record belongs to a study of cytomegalovirus exposure and HLA in healthy donors (dated by TCRdb to the late 2010s). Background on the whole study: According to an earlier analysis of 450 to 650 of the donors, roughly 180 million T cells yielded 90 million to 140 million unique TCR beta sequences and 276 Gb of sequence data. The number of donors typed differed by locus, with roughly 620-630 for A, B, C, DRB1 and DQB1, about 500 for DQA1, 600 to 610 for DPA1, and around 460 for DPB1. Using immunosequencing, the study profiled T cell repertoires from around 680 subjects and related those repertoires to cytomegalovirus serostatus. In an earlier analysis of 500 to 650 of the donors, high-throughput TCR beta sequencing was used to judge whether each TCR beta V gene segment behaved as functional or pseudogenic. In a later genetic analysis, genome-wide SNP genotypes for about three fifths of the roughly 670 donors were used, and that subset was treated as a discovery cohort. HLA typing covered class I and class II loci at four-digit resolution. Of the roughly 400 genotyped donors, 81% fell in the genetic ancestry cluster associated with self-reported Caucasian donors. A separate validation cohort of roughly 130 different subjects was used in addition to the 666-subject first cohort. Around 320 gigabases of sequencing data and tens of millions of unique TCR sequences were included in an early release covering roughly 700 HLA-typed donors. High-throughput TCR immunosequencing, statistical association of individual TCRs with disease status, and machine learning were combined to predict cytomegalovirus infection status. The study aimed to test whether cataloging public T cell receptors could reveal signatures of past pathogen exposure. All discovery cohort repertoires had been generated using a single sequencing platform. Roughly five DR-DQ haplotypes were handled as single units for association and clustering because linkage in the cohort was strong. On average, approximately 250,000 unique TCR beta nucleotide sequences were sequenced per donor among several hundred genotyped donors of the cohort, with around 19% of those sequences being non-productive. Donor age, sex, ethnicity and CMV serostatus were compiled alongside the repertoire data. A later analysis re-examined previously published TCR beta repertoires from 610 or so donors and added high-resolution HLA genotyping to investigate patterns of TCR occurrence. Rather than drawing on any new phenotypic data, the later analysis identified candidate immune exposures from TCR beta sequences and the way those sequences occurred across donors.

What the study reported, not specific to this receptor: In an earlier analysis of some 500 of the donors, most TCR beta V segments were observed in productive rearrangements about 87% or about 30% of the time, broadly matching IMGT annotations. Correlated functional status among segregating V segments might reflect linkage disequilibrium, but an unknown experimental factor could not be ruled out. A cluster of highly shared sequence variants was judged likely to represent a technical artifact of the sequencing pipeline. In a later analysis, several top co-occurrence clusters were reported to appear linked to parvovirus B19, influenza, CMV and Epstein-Barr virus. Most CMV-associated TCR beta chains appeared to be HLA-restricted in a later analysis, and the HLA associations seemed to be driven largely by CMV exposure. The cohort was sequenced for TCR beta chains only, and without alpha or paired-chain data the features that could be detected were limited. According to the authors, the approach could potentially be generalized to other disease states and immunological phenotypes. Because HLA typing was missing for some donors at each locus, association tests included only the typed subset. The presence/absence analyses assumed that sequencing depth was roughly uniform across donors, and that assumption may not be true. In a later analysis, TCR association rates were found to vary across HLA loci, with the most associated TCRs seen for DRB1 alleles and the fewest for HLA-C alleles. When HLA alleles, especially DR and DQ, strongly co-occurred, TCR associations were difficult to assign to individual alleles. Because the 87-base-pair reads could not distinguish some IMGT-functional V segments, including TRBV6-2 and TRBV6-3, those segments were excluded. About 17 rarely observed V segments, including chromosome 9 orphons, were excluded from the earlier analysis of 550 to 700 of the donors because counts were too low. A few of the identified cytomegalovirus-associated TCR beta chains were confirmed in vitro to be specific for cytomegalovirus antigens. Most TCR sequences were observed very rarely across donors, whereas some public TCRs were present in many individuals. The study listed 164 TCR beta chains as associated with cytomegalovirus. In both the original and validation cohorts, the classifier was reported to diagnose cytomegalovirus status with high specificity and sensitivity. Immune exposure information for the cohort was limited to CMV serostatus. A further reported finding was that TCR beta sequences accurately predicted the HLA-A and HLA-B alleles for most subjects in the first cohort. A later analysis found that HLA-associated TCR beta chains were more clonally expanded and had lower generation probabilities than equally common non-associated chains. In a later genetic analysis, fewer N-insertions in productive TCRs were reported among donors in an Asian-associated ancestry cluster than the roughly 700-donor mean. At a false discovery rate of 0.05, a later analysis linked about 17,000 TCR beta sequences to specific HLA alleles. In a later genetic analysis, a missense DCLRE1C variant was associated with V-gene and J-gene trimming of TCR beta chains, and the association was replicated in an independent cohort.

According to the germline V gene, CDR1 reads SGDLS and CDR2 reads YYNGEE. Cut back by 0 bases and 3 bases, the V and J ends lie 9 bases apart. Including cysteine and phenylalanine, the CDR3 has 14 amino acids. The kept DNA is CDR3 alone, 42 bases in frame from the first base. The method behind the library was the immunoSEQ multiplex PCR assay. The multiplex PCR relied on a mix of 60 forward primers for TCR Vbeta segments and 13 reverse primers for TCR Jbeta segments. A multiplex PCR assay on genomic DNA amplified the CDR3 region of rearranged TCR beta genes. The Illumina HiSeq System was used to sequence the amplified TCR beta libraries as 87-base-pair reads. As for the original processing: A later analysis tallied 80 million to 95 million unique TCR beta chains across the 666 repertoires, and around 12 million of those chains were shared by two or more donors. Raw reads were error-corrected and collapsed into unique sequences with a nearest-neighbor algorithm that merged closely related sequences to remove PCR and sequencing errors. To assign V, D and J gene segments, CDR3 sequences were aligned to IMGT reference sequences. For a sequence to be retained, at least a six-nucleotide match to both a V gene segment and a J gene segment was required. Rearrangements were classified as productive when the CDR3 lacked stop codons and remained in frame with V and J, and all other rearrangements were classified as non-productive. CDR3 was defined according to IMGT convention as the region running from the second conserved V-encoded cysteine to the conserved J-encoded phenylalanine. The earlier analysis of more than 450 of the donors excluded sequences that lacked an unambiguous match to a single V gene segment. An earlier analysis of almost 600 of the donors classified V segments as functional when productive rearrangements were above 56.7% and as segregating when the standard deviation between donors was above 5%. A statistical classification framework was developed to diagnose cytomegalovirus status using the catalog of TCR beta chain sequences. A later analysis assigned V and J genes by comparing TCR nucleotide sequences with IMGT/GENE-DB human TR gene sequences. A later analysis assigned CDR3 sequences and most-parsimonious VDJ recombination scenarios with the TCRdist pipeline. A later analysis defined each TCR beta chain by its CDR3 amino acid sequence plus V-gene family, and excluded reads lacking a unique V-gene family. A later analysis removed 450 to 600 highly shared, low-generation-probability nucleotide sequences to deal with suspected cross-contamination and a sequencing artifact. In a later analysis, a clonal expansion index for each public chain was calculated from normalized within-repertoire ranks of inferred template counts. In a later analysis, generation probabilities were computed with a VDJ recombination model fitted to out-of-frame rearrangements, and the resulting probabilities were checked against IGoR. In a later analysis, hypergeometric tests were used to score TCR-TCR, TCR-HLA and TCR-CMV co-occurrence, with a repertoire-size bias correction applied to TCR pairs. A later analysis estimated false discovery rates by permuting HLA or CMV assignments 20 times. A later analysis grouped co-occurring TCRs with DBSCAN, adding TCRdist sequence similarity when clustering within HLA-allele-positive subsets. Co-occurrence clustering excluded repertoires with fewer than 30,000 or more than 120,000 public chains, plus five with anomalous nucleotide sharing. The table comes from immuneACCESS by way of TCRdb, which keeps in-frame sequences with V and J called. Part of the clones is missing from these tables; in studies checked, under half for an unresolved V gene and the rest for unknown reasons. That table is the source of V, J and clone size, and D and trimming were worked out from the DNA. Across this sample there are some 95,000 clones, with 55% to 80% seen only once. Around 1.3% of the sample rests with the top ten.

The rearrangement combines TRBV9 with TRBJ1-1; too little of a D gene remains to name it. This clonotype was obtained from a female donor in good health and CMV-seronegative. The specimen was PBMCs. The CDR3 is CASSVAAVYTEAFF. The bases are TGTGCCAGCAGCGTAGCGGCGGTTTACACTGAAGCTTTCTTT.